The next 29 T cell receptor beta chains were all read from a single sample in a study of Ad26.COV2.S vaccination and SARS-CoV-2 variants. Libraries were prepared by immunoSEQ multiplex PCR; TCRdb keeps only in-frame clonotypes and omits some of them. The sample lists some 480,000 clones; approximately 90% were seen once. Treatment reported: 15 to 20 received Ad26.COV2.S at low or high dose, single or two shots; roughly 5 received placebo; per-sample allocation not given. Sampling occurred on day 63 after the first vaccine or placebo injection. Source: peripheral blood, taken in a trial of Ad26.COV2.S vaccine versus placebo. Receptors were obtained from a person aged 18-60 years who received the Ad26.COV2.S COVID-19 vaccine or a placebo.

The chain uses TRBV19 and TRBJ1-2, with no clear D. Germline CDR1 is LNHDA and CDR2 is SQIVND (reference sequence). The CDR3 contains 16 residues. V lost 0 bases, J lost 1 base, and 12 bases lay in between. The CDR3 nucleotides are TGTGCCAGTAGTATAGATGGGAGCTCCCGTAACTATGGCTACACCTTC. This sequence encodes CASSIDGSSRNYGYTF.

Turning to this clone: Distinct nucleotide sequences in the sample also encode this CDR3. This rearrangement joins TRBV7-3 to TRBJ2-7, with TRBD2 matching over 9 bases. CDR3 length: 14 residues. J was trimmed by 1 base and V by 5 bases; bases with no gene match: 3. CDR1 and CDR2 (germline): SGHTA, FQGTGA. The CDR3 loop is CASSPLAGSYEQYF. The CDR3 coding sequence is TGTGCCAGCAGCCCCCTAGCGGGGTCCTACGAGCAGTACTTC.

The chain couples TRBV7-2 to TRBJ2-3, with 10 bases lining up with TRBD2. The CDR3 has 17 residues. CDR1 is SGHTA, CDR2 FQGNSA, per germline. After removal of 1 base from V and 4 bases from J, the junction contained 8 bases not matched to a gene. The chain's CDR3 is CASSLGRAGGPADTQYF. DNA of the CDR3: TGTGCCAGCAGCTTAGGTAGAGCGGGAGGGCCCGCAGATACGCAGTATTTT.

This clone was counted a single time. V gene TRBV6-5 combines with J gene TRBJ2-2; D unclear. This CDR3 region has 14 residues. Germline assignment: CDR1 MNHEY and CDR2 SVGAGI. Trimming stripped 8 bases from V and 9 bases from J, with 19 bases between. CDR3 coding DNA: TGTGCCAGCGGATCAGATCGGACCCAACGGGAGCTGTTTTTT. It translates to CASGSDRTQRELFF.

The genes are TRBV4-3 and TRBJ2-1; no firm D call. Trimming left V 1 base short and J 5 bases short, with 6 bases between. The CDR3 extends over 13 amino acids. Germline values: CDR1 LGHNA, CDR2 YSLEER. The CDR3 is CASSQGLNNEQFF. CDR3 nucleotide sequence: TGCGCCAGCAGCCAAGGACTTAACAATGAGCAGTTCTTC.

This clone was detected a few times. The CDR3 DNA sequence: TGTGCCAGCAGTACCTACGAGCAGTACTTC. Translation gives CASSTYEQYF. The genes are TRBV6-5 and TRBJ2-7, with no clear D. Germline values: CDR1 MNHEY, CDR2 SVGAGI. The CDR3 is 10 residues long. The V gene lost 5 bases and the J gene lost 2 bases, with 1 base spanning the gap.

This rearrangement joins TRBV11-2 to TRBJ2-7; D gene uncertain. Trimming shortened V by 1 base and J by 3 bases, and 16 bases separated the two germline ends. Germline assignment: CDR1 SGHAT and CDR2 FQNNGV. The length of the CDR3 is 16 residues. The CDR3 sequence is CASSLAGQVRGYEQYF. Written as DNA, the CDR3 is TGTGCCAGCAGCTTAGCGGGTCAGGTCCGCGGCTACGAGCAGTACTTC. Drawing the rest from reference TRBV11-2 and TRBJ2-7, the complete variable domain is EAGVAQSPRYKIIEKRQSVAFWCNPISGHATLYWYQQILGQGPKLLIQFQNNGVVDDSQLPKDRFSAERLKGVDSTLKIQPAKLEDSAVYLCASSLAGQVRGYEQYFGPGTRLTVT.

The chain employs TRBV4-1 and TRBJ1-5; D gene unclear. V dropped 4 bases and J dropped 3 bases, with 13 bases sitting between them. The CDR3 consists of 15 residues. Germline V lookup: CDR1 MGHRA, CDR2 YSYEKL. The CDR3 nucleotides read TGCGCCAGCAGCCCCACGTCGGCAGACAATCAGCCCCAGCATTTT. Translated: CASSPTSADNQPQHF.

This rearrangement joins TRBV30 to TRBJ2-1; TRBD2 matches at 8 bases. There are 13 residues in the CDR3. The V gene end was trimmed by 3 bases and the J gene end by 7 bases; junction bases not matched to a gene: 5. Germline lookup yields CDR1 GTSNPN and CDR2 SVGIG (reference sequence). The CDR3 loop is CAWRDSGRNEQFF. The CDR3 DNA reads as TGTGCCTGGAGGGACAGCGGGAGAAATGAGCAGTTCTTC.

On this clone itself: This may arise from a read error, as a much more abundant clone is one base away. Other DNA sequences in the same sample also yield this CDR3. The V and J genes are TRBV6-1 and TRBJ1-6; no firm D call. The CDR3 covers 13 residues. V shed 1 base and J shed 7 bases, with 5 bases lying between them. Germline V gene sequence: CDR1 MNHNS, CDR2 SASEGT. The CDR3 here is CASSEGQNSPLHF. As DNA, the CDR3 is TGTGCCAGCAGTGAAGGGCAGAATTCACCCCTCCACTTT.

This chain joins TRBV27 and TRBJ2-1; D might be TRBD1 (6 bases). The CDR3 runs 15 residues. Germline V lookup: CDR1 MNHEY, CDR2 SMNVEV (reference sequence). V lost 2 bases, J lost 6 bases, and 14 bases lay in between. In nucleotides, the CDR3 is TGTGCCAGCAGTTTAGGGGGCAACGGCCTCAATGAGCAGTTCTTC. Translated, it gives CASSLGGNGLNEQFF.

The rearrangement uses TRBV30 and TRBJ1-1; no reliable D call. V was shortened by 5 bases and J by 1 base, with 5 bases between the two germline ends. The CDR3 sequence is 11 residues long. The germline gives CDR1 GTSNPN, CDR2 SVGIG (reference sequence). The CDR3 sequence: CAWGPNTEAFF. The CDR3 DNA follows: TGTGCCTGGGGACCGAACACTGAAGCTTTCTTT.

The J gene is TRBJ1-2, the V gene TRBV27; no definite D call. This CDR3 comprises 13 residues. Germline CDR1 MNHEY, CDR2 SMNVEV (reference sequence). V lost 5 bases to trimming and J lost 4 bases, with 11 bases between them. The CDR3 nucleotides read TGTGCCAGCAGTACCAGTGACTTCTATGGCTACACCTTC. This gives the protein CASSTSDFYGYTF.

J is TRBJ1-1 and V is TRBV6-5; maybe TRBD1 (5 bases). This CDR3 region has 12 residues. Germline loops: CDR1 MNHEY, CDR2 SVGAGI. The V gene lost 10 bases and the J gene lost 9 bases, with 18 bases spanning the gap. CDR3 sequence reads: CATRNPQGKAFF. Here the CDR3 DNA reads TGTGCCACCCGCAACCCCCAGGGAAAAGCTTTCTTT.

The V gene is TRBV27, the J gene TRBJ1-2; TRBD1 aligns across 9 bases. CDR1 and CDR2 (germline): MNHEY, SMNVEV (reference sequence). CDR3 size: 13 residues. Losses at the gene ends were 6 bases for V and 8 bases for J; bases not matched to a gene: 7. The CDR3 sequence is CASRNRDRVGYTF. CDR3 nucleotide sequence: TGTGCCAGCAGAAACCGGGACAGGGTCGGCTACACCTTC.

The J gene is TRBJ1-4, the V gene TRBV5-8, with D tentatively TRBD1 (5 bases). Trimming took 4 bases from V and 8 from J, leaving 15 bases between them. CDR1 SGHTS and CDR2 YDEGEE come from the germline V gene. The CDR3 spans 14 residues. CDR3 in amino acids: CASSHGTAGEKLFF. DNA of the CDR3: TGTGCCAGCAGCCACGGGACCGCCGGCGAAAAACTGTTTTTT. The variable domain in full, completed from reference TRBV5-8 and TRBJ1-4, reads EAGVTQSPTHLIKTRGQQATLRCSPISGHTSVYWYQQALGLGLQFLLWYDEGEERNRGNFPPRFSGRQFPNYSSELNVNALELEDSALYLCASSHGTAGEKLFFGSGTQLSVL.

The chain uses TRBV11-2 and TRBJ2-5; 7 bases fit TRBD2. This CDR3 comprises 17 residues. In germline, CDR1 is SGHAT, CDR2 FQNNGV. V dropped 0 bases and J dropped 2; count of bases not matched to a gene: 9. The DNA of the CDR3 is TGTGCCAGCAGCTTAGAAACTTGGGAGGGCAGACAAGAGACCCAGTACTTC. Its translation is CASSLETWEGRQETQYF. Full variable domain (remainder filled in from reference TRBV11-2 and TRBJ2-5): EAGVAQSPRYKIIEKRQSVAFWCNPISGHATLYWYQQILGQGPKLLIQFQNNGVVDDSQLPKDRFSAERLKGVDSTLKIQPAKLEDSAVYLCASSLETWEGRQETQYFGPGTRLLVL.

The chain employs TRBV4-1 and TRBJ1-5; D might be TRBD1 (5 bases). The CDR3 loop spans 15 amino acids. Trimming removed 3 bases at V and 2 bases at J, with 11 bases between. CDR1 and CDR2 (germline): MGHRA, YSYEKL. CDR3 sequence (DNA): TGCGCCAGCAGCCAGGCAGGGATGGGCAATCAGCCCCAGCATTTT. Its protein is CASSQAGMGNQPQHF.

This clone was detected once. V gene TRBV6-1 combines with J gene TRBJ1-5, with a weak D call TRBD1 (5 bases). CDR1 is MNHNS and CDR2 is SASEGT in the germline V gene. The CDR3 has 15 amino acids. V lost 3 bases, J lost 2 bases, and 11 bases lay in between. The CDR3 DNA is TGTGCCAGCAGTGACGCTCGGGGGGGCAATCAGCCCCAGCATTTT. Protein product: CASSDARGGNQPQHF.

The V gene is TRBV6-2 or TRBV6-3, the J gene TRBJ1-1; D is ambiguous. Trimming cost V 6 bases and J 0 bases, with 14 bases left between them. The germline V gene encodes CDR1 MNHEY and CDR2 SVGEGT. The CDR3 is 15 amino acids. This chain's CDR3 is CASSVIDFMNTEAFF. The CDR3 region has the DNA TGTGCCAGCAGCGTGATAGATTTCATGAACACTGAAGCTTTCTTT.

The rearrangement uses TRBV7-9 and TRBJ1-1; unclear D gene. Trimming removed 5 bases at V and 6 bases at J, with 13 bases between. In germline, CDR1 is SEHNR, CDR2 FQNEAQ (reference sequence). CDR3 size: 13 residues. The CDR3 sequence: CASSPVGFSEAFF. In nucleotides, the CDR3 is TGTGCCAGCAGCCCCGTGGGGTTCTCTGAAGCTTTCTTT.

As concerns this clone: Within the sample, other DNA sequences also encode this same CDR3. The gene calls are TRBV14 and TRBJ2-1; no reliable D call. This CDR3 spans 11 amino acids. Germline V lookup: CDR1 SGHDN, CDR2 FVKESK. Trimming took 3 bases from V and 7 from J, leaving 4 bases between them. The CDR3 sequence is CASSQVNEQFF. CDR3 nucleotides: TGTGCCAGCAGCCAGGTTAATGAGCAGTTCTTC.

As regards this clone: The sample has other DNA sequences that encode this CDR3 too. The chain is built from TRBV9 and TRBJ2-1; D remains unclear. The CDR3 is made up of 13 amino acids. Per the germline V gene, CDR1 is SGDLS and CDR2 is YYNGEE. Trimming removed 0 bases at V and 5 bases at J, with 6 bases between. The CDR3 here is CASSVVLDNEQFF. The CDR3 DNA reads TGTGCCAGCAGCGTAGTCTTGGACAATGAGCAGTTCTTC.

This clone was counted once. The chain carries TRBV5-1 and TRBJ2-5, with D possibly being TRBD1 (6 bases). Trimming removed 4 bases at V and 1 base at J, with 8 bases between. The V gene's germline CDR1 is SGHRS and CDR2 YFSETQ. The CDR3 has 13 residues. This CDR3 is CASSGGSQETQYF. The CDR3, as DNA: TGCGCCAGCAGCGGGGGCAGCCAAGAGACCCAGTACTTC.

The J gene is TRBJ2-7, the V gene TRBV5-1; no clear D. CDR3 length: 16 amino acids. Germline V lookup: CDR1 SGHRS, CDR2 YFSETQ. The V end was cut by 0 bases, the J end by 2 bases, with 15 bases between. The CDR3 here is CASSLGNPGSPYEQYF. The CDR3 nucleotides are TGCGCCAGCAGCTTGGGCAACCCGGGTAGTCCCTACGAGCAGTACTTC.

The rearrangement links TRBV7-8 to TRBJ2-7; D remains ambiguous. Between the trimmed V and J ends, which lost 4 bases and 2 bases, there was a span of 12 bases. There are 14 residues in the CDR3. Germline lookup yields CDR1 SGHVS and CDR2 FQNEAQ. The CDR3 protein is CASSSRLAAYEQYF. CDR3 in DNA: TGTGCCAGCAGCTCGAGGTTGGCGGCCTACGAGCAGTACTTC.

V and J are TRBV5-1 and TRBJ1-1, with D maybe TRBD1 (6 bases). Trimming left V 3 bases short and J 1 base short, with 10 bases between. CDR1 and CDR2 from the germline V gene are SGHRS and YFSETQ. The length of the CDR3 is 14 residues. The CDR3 DNA follows: TGCGCCAGCAGCTCAGGGGAAGGGAACACTGAAGCTTTCTTT. Protein product: CASSSGEGNTEAFF.

Only one count was recorded for this clone. The V and J genes are TRBV28 and TRBJ1-1; no clear D. From germline, CDR1 is MDHEN and CDR2 SYDVKM. CDR3 length: 13 amino acids. V dropped 2 bases and J dropped 1 base, with 5 bases sitting between them. CDR3 protein: CASSLLSNTEAFF. Here the CDR3 DNA reads TGTGCCAGCAGTTTACTCTCGAACACTGAAGCTTTCTTT.

The chain employs TRBV5-4 and TRBJ2-3; no clear D. Trimming cost V 2 bases and J 3 bases, with 13 bases left between them. The germline V gene encodes CDR1 SGHNT and CDR2 YYREEE (reference sequence). The CDR3 sequence is 15 residues long. CDR3 nucleotides: TGTGCCAGCAGCTTCCGGGTTGAGCCTACAGATACGCAGTATTTT. Its protein is CASSFRVEPTDTQYF.